A single sample is the source of the 14 T cell receptor beta chains below, sequenced in a study of T cells in Graves' hyperthyroidism and ophthalmopathy. It was RNA transcripts that yielded the amplified TCR beta CDR3 regions. HTBI primers were used for first-round RT-PCR of the TCR CDR3. In TCRdb, the multiplex PCR reads were re-called with MiXCR into one record per CDR3 protein. The sample lists hundreds of thousands of distinct CDR3 sequences, over 35% occurring once. The source material was blood. Every receptor here comes from a man between 18 and 35 years old with Graves' hyperthyroidism.

This clonotype turned up a few times. The V call is TRBV7-8, the J call TRBJ2-2, with D unresolved. V lost 5 bases and J lost 6, with 7 bases in between. CDR1 and CDR2 from the germline V gene are SGHVS and FQNEAQ. The CDR3 extends over 12 amino acids. CDR3 residues: CASSNWAGELFF. CDR3 nucleotides: TGTGCCAGCAGCAATTGGGCCGGGGAGCTGTTTTTT.

The V and J genes are TRBV7-2 and TRBJ2-5, with 9 bases identical to TRBD2. The CDR3 consists of 15 residues. The J segment lost 1 base and the V segment lost 4 bases, leaving 4 bases of the junction unmatched. Germline CDR1 SGHTA, CDR2 FQGNSA. CDR3 region: CASSSTSGSQETQYF. The CDR3, as DNA: TGTGCCAGCAGCTCGACTAGCGGTTCCCAAGAGACCCAGTACTTC.

This clonotype has a handful of counts. This sequence joins TRBV6-5 and TRBJ1-5, with D perhaps TRBD1 (6 bases). This CDR3 is built from 13 residues. Trimming left V 9 bases short and J 2 bases short, with 11 bases between. Germline lookup yields CDR1 MNHEY and CDR2 SVGAGI. CDR3 amino acids: CASVGGGNQPQHF. The CDR3 nucleotides are TGTGCCAGTGTGGGGGGCGGCAATCAGCCCCAGCATTTT.

This clonotype was observed a handful of times. The chain uses TRBV19 and TRBJ1-4; 8 nucleotides align to TRBD1. There are 15 residues in the CDR3. The ends lost 5 bases at V and 7 bases at J; junction bases unmatched: 9. Germline V CDR1 and CDR2: LNHDA, SQIVND (reference sequence). The DNA for the CDR3 is TGTGCCAGTAGTCAGTGGACAGGGCCGTCTGAAAAACTGTTTTTT. Amino acids: CASSQWTGPSEKLFF. Full variable domain (rest looked up from reference TRBV19 and TRBJ1-4): DGGITQSPKYLFRKEGQNVTLSCEQNLNHDAMYWYRQDPGQGLRLIYYSQIVNDFQKGDIAEGYSVSREKKESFPLTVTSAQKNPTAFYLCASSQWTGPSEKLFFGSGTQLSVL.

This clonotype has more than one count but fewer than ten. The chain joins TRBV7-2 to TRBJ1-1; maybe TRBD1 (6 bases). The CDR3 is made up of 15 amino acids. The V gene's germline CDR1 is SGHTA and CDR2 FQGNSA. V was shortened by 5 bases and J by 2 bases, with 15 bases between the two germline ends. The CDR3 protein is CASSQTTGRNTEAFF. As DNA, the CDR3 is TGTGCCAGCAGCCAAACGACAGGCAGAAACACTGAAGCTTTCTTT. Drawing the rest from reference TRBV7-2 and TRBJ1-1, the complete variable domain is GAGVSQSPSNKVTEKGKDVELRCDPISGHTALYWYRQSLGQGLEFLIYFQGNSAPDKSGLPSDRFSAERTGGSVSTLTIQRTQQEDSAVYLCASSQTTGRNTEAFFGQGTRLTVV.

This clonotype was seen a handful of times. CDR3 in DNA: TGTGCCAGCAGCCTGCGGGGGGCGACCGGGGAGCTGTTTTTT. Translating it yields CASSLRGATGELFF. The chain combines TRBV9 with TRBJ2-2; 8 bases agree with TRBD2. Unmatched junction bases numbered 4, after V lost 4 bases and J lost 5 bases. CDR3 length equals 14 residues. Germline CDR1 SGDLS, CDR2 YYNGEE.

This clonotype was recorded many times. The DNA of the CDR3 is TGTGCCAGCAGCTTTAACGACGGATCCTACGAGCAGTACTTC. It codes for CASSFNDGSYEQYF. The chain recombines TRBV7-9 with TRBJ2-7; D not resolved. V was shortened by 3 bases and J by 1 base, with 10 bases between the two germline ends. CDR1 SEHNR and CDR2 FQNEAQ come from the germline V gene (reference sequence). The CDR3 totals 14 residues. The whole variable domain, filled in from reference TRBV7-9 and TRBJ2-7, reads DTGVSQNPRHKITKRGQNVTFRCDPISEHNRLYWYRQTLGQGPEFLTYFQNEAQLEKSRLLSDRFSAERPKGSFSTLEIQRTEQGDSAMYLCASSFNDGSYEQYFGPGTRLTVT.

The rearrangement joins TRBV5-1 to TRBJ1-1; no definite D call. The ends were cut back, 4 bases at V and 3 bases at J, with 10 bases in the middle. Germline V gene sequence: CDR1 SGHRS, CDR2 YFSETQ. This CDR3 has 13 amino acids. The CDR3 is CASSPMDDTEAFF. The CDR3 DNA sequence: TGCGCCAGCAGCCCCATGGATGACACTGAAGCTTTCTTT.

The chain uses TRBV7-9 and TRBJ2-5, with D tentatively TRBD2 (5 bases). Germline-derived CDR1 and CDR2 are SEHNR and FQNEAQ (reference sequence). This CDR3 has 13 residues. The V end was cut by 5 bases, the J end by 3 bases, with 10 bases between. CDR3 nucleotides: TGTGCCAGCAGCCGGACTCTTGAAGAGACCCAGTACTTC. Translated: CASSRTLEETQYF.

A few counts support this clonotype. The V call is TRBV7-9, the J call TRBJ2-2, with TRBD1 matching over 8 bases. V lost 6 bases and J lost 5; bases outside the gene matches: 11. CDR1 SEHNR and CDR2 FQNEAQ come from the germline V gene (reference sequence). This CDR3 contains 16 residues. CDR3 in DNA: TGTGCCAGCAGTTACGAAGCAGGGGGCGGGACCGGGGAGCTGTTTTTT. Its protein is CASSYEAGGGTGELFF.

Many counts were recorded for this clonotype. The chain is built from TRBV7-9 and TRBJ1-1; D gene unclear. Trimming took off 5 bases at V and 0 bases at J, with 13 bases between the two ends. This CDR3 contains 15 residues. The germline CDR1 and CDR2 sequences are SEHNR and FQNEAQ (reference sequence). The CDR3 protein is CASSPYRELNTEAFF. DNA of the CDR3: TGTGCCAGCAGCCCGTATAGGGAGCTGAACACTGAAGCTTTCTTT.

The chain has TRBV7-8 and TRBJ1-5; 9 bases align to TRBD1. V lost 3 bases to trimming and J lost 7 bases; unmatched junction nucleotides: 7. The CDR3 is 15 amino acids. The germline CDR1 and CDR2 sequences are SGHVS and FQNEAQ. CDR3 DNA sequence: TGTGCCAGCAGCTTCGGGACAGGGTTTCAACAGCCCCAGCATTTT. It translates to CASSFGTGFQQPQHF.

This clonotype occurred a few times. The chain joins TRBV7-2 to TRBJ1-5; 11 nucleotides align to TRBD1. V lost 5 bases and J lost 6; bases outside the gene matches: 12. Per germline, CDR1 SGHTA and CDR2 FQGNSA. CDR3 length: 17 residues. The CDR3: CASSRISGTGGGQPQHF. As DNA, the CDR3 is TGTGCCAGCAGCCGGATTTCCGGGACAGGGGGTGGTCAGCCCCAGCATTTT. Full variable domain (rest looked up from reference TRBV7-2 and TRBJ1-5): GAGVSQSPSNKVTEKGKDVELRCDPISGHTALYWYRQSLGQGLEFLIYFQGNSAPDKSGLPSDRFSAERTGGSVSTLTIQRTQQEDSAVYLCASSRISGTGGGQPQHFGDGTRLSIL.

The chain couples TRBV4-3 to TRBJ1-1; D gene unclear. Trimming stripped 0 bases from V and 1 base from J, with 9 bases between. Looked up from germline, CDR1 is LGHNA and CDR2 is YSLEER. The length of the CDR3 is 15 residues. Written as DNA, the CDR3 is TGCGCCAGCAGCCAAGATTTGGAGGGGAACACTGAAGCTTTCTTT. Its protein is CASSQDLEGNTEAFF.